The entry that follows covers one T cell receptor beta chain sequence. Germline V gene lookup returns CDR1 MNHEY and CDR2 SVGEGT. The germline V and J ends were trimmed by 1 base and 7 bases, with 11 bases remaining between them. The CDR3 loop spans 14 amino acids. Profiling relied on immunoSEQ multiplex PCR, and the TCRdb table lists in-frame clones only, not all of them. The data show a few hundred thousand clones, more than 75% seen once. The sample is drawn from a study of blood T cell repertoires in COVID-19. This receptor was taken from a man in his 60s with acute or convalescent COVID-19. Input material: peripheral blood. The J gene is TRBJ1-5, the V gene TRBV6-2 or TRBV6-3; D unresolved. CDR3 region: CASSYLAGNQPQHF. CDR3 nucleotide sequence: TGTGCCAGCAGTTACTTGGCAGGAAACCAGCCCCAGCATTTT.